This T cell receptor (beta chain) was sequenced for a study of blood T cell repertoires in COVID-19. This clone was seen once. This CDR3 contains 18 residues. The germline V gene has CDR1 LGHDT and CDR2 YNNKEL (reference sequence). Trimming cost V 0 bases and J 1 base, with 18 bases left between them. How the authors handled the data: From reference gene primer amplification, estimates of nucleated cell counts were derived. Profiled with immunoSEQ multiplex PCR; TCRdb holds only in-frame clones, not every one. V and J calls and clone size follow that table, whereas D and trimming were derived from the DNA. This sample yields more than 300,000 clones, of which around 89% are seen a single time; 1.2% belongs to the top ten. Participants' reported clinical history set cohort assignment. Cohort 3 donors were reported recovered after two negative PCRs, clearance, or symptom resolution.

This chain joins TRBV3-1 (or the pseudogene TRBV3-2) and TRBJ1-2, with D uncertain. The sample taken for sequencing was PBMCs or T cells enriched from blood (not recorded which). This sequence was found in a young woman who had recovered from COVID-19. CDR3: CASSQDPGSPVDNYGYTF. DNA of the CDR3: TGTGCCAGCAGCCAAGACCCCGGGTCGCCAGTTGATAACTATGGCTACACCTTC.